A selection of T cell receptor beta chains follows, all from one sample in a study of cytomegalovirus exposure and HLA in healthy donors. Generated by immunoSEQ multiplex PCR, the TCRdb table keeps only in-frame clones and is missing some. The sample has about 95,000 clones, around 84% seen once. Source material: PBMCs. All receptors derive from a woman in her thirties or forties in good health and CMV-seropositive. Each CDR3 is given with its conserved first and last residue. D genes are given only for firm matches. Expanded clones are given a class, and other clones once, few, many or no size at all.

v_call	d_call	clone_size	j_call	cdr3_nt	cdr3_aa
TRBV5-4	TRBD2	-	TRBJ2-1	TGTGCCAGCAGCGAGGGGGGATCTAGCGGGAGTTACAAGGAGCAGTTCTTC	CASSEGGSSGSYKEQFF
TRBV28	TRBD2	once	TRBJ2-3	TGTGCCAGCAAGGCAGCGGGAGTAAGCACAGATACGCAGTATTTT	CASKAAGVSTDTQYF
TRBV4-1	-	-	TRBJ2-7	TGCGCCAGCAGCCAAGGGCACGAGCAGTACTTC	CASSQGHEQYF
TRBV6-6	TRBD2	-	TRBJ2-7	TGTGCCAGCATCCCAAGCGGGAGAAACCGCTACGAGCAGTACTTC	CASIPSGRNRYEQYF
TRBV19	TRBD1	-	TRBJ1-5	TGTGCCAGTAGTATAGAAGGGACAGGGACGAGCAATCAGCCCCAGCATTTT	CASSIEGTGTSNQPQHF
TRBV19	-	-	TRBJ1-5	TGTGCCAGTAGTATAGATCAGCTTAGGGGTAAGGGCAATCAGCCCCAGCATTTT	CASSIDQLRGKGNQPQHF
TRBV11-2	TRBD2	-	TRBJ2-1	TGTGCCAGCAGCTTACGACTAGCGGCGGAACCAGATGAGCAGTTCTTC	CASSLRLAAEPDEQFF
TRBV6-5	TRBD2	-	TRBJ2-7	TGTGCCAGCAGTTACGTGGCGGGAGGGGGGGAGCAGTACTTC	CASSYVAGGGEQYF
TRBV4-1	TRBD2	-	TRBJ2-1	TGCGCCAGCAGTCGATCCGGGACTAGCGGGAGGGGGGATGAGCAGTTCTTC	CASSRSGTSGRGDEQFF
TRBV4-1	TRBD1	-	TRBJ1-6	TGCGCCAGCAGCCAATTTTTGACAGGGCAGACTTCACCCCTCCACTTT	CASSQFLTGQTSPLHF
TRBV2	-	-	TRBJ1-2	TGTGCCAGCAGTGAAGCGAGTGGGGGGTCTTATGGCTACACCTTC	CASSEASGGSYGYTF
TRBV28	TRBD2	-	TRBJ2-3	TGTGCCAGCGGCCTTTTCGGGACTAGCGGGAGGAAGGCATTAGGGGATACGCAGTATTTT	CASGLFGTSGRKALGDTQYF
TRBV19	TRBD2	-	TRBJ2-2	TGTGCCAGTACCCGGGGACTAGATGGTTCCGGGGAGCTGTTTTTT	CASTRGLDGSGELFF
TRBV11-3	TRBD1	-	TRBJ2-1	TGTGCCAGCAGCACACAGGGGAATGAGCAGTTCTTC	CASSTQGNEQFF
TRBV12-5	TRBD1	once	TRBJ1-4	TGTGCTAGTGGTTTGGGTCGTCAGGGGGATGAAAAACTGTTTTTT	CASGLGRQGDEKLFF
TRBV2	-	-	TRBJ2-1	TGTGCCAGCAGTCGGGGCAATGAGCAGTTCTTC	CASSRGNEQFF
TRBV6-5	-	few	TRBJ2-7	TGTGCCAGCAGTTACGGGAGTGGGTACGAGCAGTACTTC	CASSYGSGYEQYF
TRBV19	-	-	TRBJ2-3	TGTGCCAGTAGTATTCAGGGTGGCACAGATACGCAGTATTTT	CASSIQGGTDTQYF